The rows below give T cell receptor beta chains drawn from one sample of a study of T-cell memory formation after mild COVID-19. TCRdb reanalysed the 5' RACE reads using MiXCR and keeps one entry per CDR3 protein. The repertoire holds around 420,000 distinct CDR3 sequences, with 20% to 25% as singletons. The sample consisted of PBMCs or a T cell subset sorted from them (not recorded which). All receptors come from an adult woman who had mild COVID-19 (a few samples of this study predate the infection). Cell type and time point are not known. The CDR3 runs from the conserved cysteine through the conserved F or W. D genes are given only for firm matches. Clone size appears in some rows only: once, few, many, or a class for an expanded clone.

TGCAGTGCTAGAGTTATGGTGGACACTGAAGCTTTCTTT	CSARVMVDTEAFF	TRBV20-1	TRBJ1-1	.	.
TGCGCCAGCAGCTTGGGAGTGGGGGGTCACTACGAGCAGTACTTC	CASSLGVGGHYEQYF	TRBV5-1	TRBJ2-7	.	.
TGCGCCAGCAGCTGGGCAACCGGGCTCTCGGGATACGAGCAGTACTTC	CASSWATGLSGYEQYF	TRBV5-1	TRBJ2-7	.	.
TGTGCCACAACCCCTCTGACAGGGAATAATTCACCCCTCCACTTT	CATTPLTGNNSPLHF	TRBV12-3/TRBV12-4	TRBJ1-6	TRBD1	.
TGTGCCAGCAGCTTGCAGGGCTCAGAGACCCAGTACTTC	CASSLQGSETQYF	TRBV5-8	TRBJ2-5	.	few
TGTGCCAGCAGCTTAAGAAGCGGCCGGGGCGCAGATACGCAGTATTTT	CASSLRSGRGADTQYF	TRBV7-3	TRBJ2-3	.	.
TGCGCCAGCAGCTTGGTGACAGGTACAATGAACACTGAAGCTTTCTTT	CASSLVTGTMNTEAFF	TRBV5-1	TRBJ1-1	.	few
TGTGCCAGCAGCCAAGATATGACAGGGGACTATGGCTACACCTTC	CASSQDMTGDYGYTF	TRBV14	TRBJ1-2	TRBD1	few
TGTGCCAGCAGCGGTTATAACGCCGGGCACGGGCAGCAGTACTTC	CASSGYNAGHGQQYF	TRBV2	TRBJ2-7	.	.
TGTGCCACCAGGGTCAGCCATACGGAGACAGATACGCAGTATTTT	CATRVSHTETDTQYF	TRBV15	TRBJ2-3	.	few
TGTGCCAGCAGTTACGAGACTAGCGCCGTCGGGGATGAGCAGTTCTTC	CASSYETSAVGDEQFF	TRBV6-2/TRBV6-3	TRBJ2-1	TRBD2	few
TGTGCCAGCAGCTTGAATCCTTCTTACAACAATGAGCAGTTCTTC	CASSLNPSYNNEQFF	TRBV7-3	TRBJ2-1	.	.
TGCGCCAGCAGCCAAGACAAGGGGGCTGGTTACGAGCAGTACTTC	CASSQDKGAGYEQYF	TRBV4-1	TRBJ2-7	TRBD1	few